This T cell receptor (beta chain) was sequenced in a study of blood T cells in healthy people across ages (dated by TCRdb to 2014 to 2015). Notes on the research overall: In model experiments, roughly one uniquely barcoded TCR beta cDNA molecule per two T cells was captured by template switching. The study measured age-related changes in TCR beta repertoire diversity using deep sequencing normalized with unique cDNA molecular identifiers. Using the same blood draw, the study looked at two additional independent replicas of 1 million unique cDNA reads for two donors, one aged 18 to 30 and the other aged 80 or older. To avoid experimental bias, donors of different ages were distributed randomly across sequencing lanes. The donors were divided into four age groups: young (average roughly 15 years), middle-aged (around 41), aged (approximately 62) and long-lived (approximately 74). What the authors observed across the whole study: The CMV infection status of donors was not known, potentially confounding age-related changes in expanded clonotypes. Estimates of total diversity from one million sequenced T cells were regarded as lower bounds and underestimates. Observed TCR beta diversity per million T cells fell roughly linearly with age, and a significant reduction was already apparent by age about 36. Since profiling was done on bulk unsorted PBMCs, naive and antigen-experienced compartments could not be conclusively compared. Observed TCR beta diversity correlated strongly with the percentage of naive T cells measured by flow cytometry. Compared with the aged group, the long-lived group had more naive CD4+ T cells, fewer expanded clones and increased TCR diversity, suggesting age selection.

The roughly 39 donors, aged roughly 6 to 95 years, were systemically healthy Caucasian individuals from Russia. Each donor gave approximately 9.4 milliliters of peripheral blood, drawn into EDTA-treated Vacutainer tubes. Ficoll-Paque density-gradient centrifugation was used to isolate PBMCs, with at least 7 million per sample. Total RNA was extracted from PBMCs with Trizol reagent, with at least 6 micrograms obtained per sample. For every donor, an aliquot of PBMCs went through flow cytometry to measure the percentages of naive CD45RAhigh/CD27high T cells. Regarding this clonotype: No cognate antigen has been identified for it. No much larger clonotype is one base removed from it; base qualities were not supplied.

The library was generated by 5' RACE. Sequencing was performed on an Illumina HiSeq 2500. The second PCR ran for about 7 to 11 cycles and used a J-beta primer mix along with a sample-barcoded 5' primer. Each TCR beta cDNA molecule received a unique molecular identifier from a template-switch 5' adaptor carrying 12 random nucleotides. Each sample yielded at least 2.5 million CDR3-containing paired-end reads. First-strand cDNA synthesis was performed from all RNA using the Mint cDNA synthesis kit, with priming by a TRBC-specific oligonucleotide. After uracil-DNA glycosylase treatment, a first 18-cycle PCR used universal primers M1SS and BC2_uni_R on all cDNA. From the authors' description of their analysis: For normalization, 1 million high-quality reads were randomly selected from each sample, with every read carrying a distinct molecular identifier. Reads with shared molecular identifiers were discarded instead of being binned into consensus sequences. MiTCR, with a Q25 quality threshold and the strictest error-elimination algorithm, was used for CDR3 identification, clonotype clustering and error correction. Lower-bound total TCR beta diversity was estimated with a nonparametric unseen species model using Euler transformation. The public reads were reprocessed in TCRdb via fastp at Q25 and MiXCR, keeping in-frame beta chains. Rows are unified per CDR3 protein, each entry keeping the most common DNA and genes. TCRdb's processing, not the study's, gives the V and J calls here. The sample yields 600,000 to 1,000,000 distinct CDR3 sequences; roughly 50% were counted once. Of the sample, around 20% is held by the ten largest clones.

Spanning cysteine to phenylalanine, the CDR3 consists of 14 amino acids. Left in the record is the CDR3 DNA by itself, 42 bases read in frame from the first base. From a lookup of the germline V gene, CDR1 and CDR2 are MNHNS and SASEGT. This receptor was identified in a man younger than 40 in good health. The sequenced sample was blood. The chain uses TRBV6-1 and TRBJ2-7; no D segment can be confidently identified. Near its end, the DNA agrees better with TRBJ2-5, so the J call may be wrong. The DNA sequence follows: TGTGCCAGCAGTGAAGCCATCCGCCAAGAGACCCAGTACTTC. Its product reads: CASSEAIRQETQYF.